This T cell receptor beta chain was retrieved from a study of blood T cell repertoires in COVID-19. Across the study: Donors in the United States, Italy and Spain gave samples during acute or convalescent COVID-19.

This CDR3 contains 16 residues. V shed 2 bases, J shed 1 base, and the junction held 6 bases outside the gene matches. In germline, CDR1 is MNHEY, CDR2 SVGAGI. Authors' data handling: Nucleated cell number was recorded as an estimate derived from reference gene primer amplification. Measured with immunoSEQ multiplex PCR; TCRdb has only the in-frame clones, and not every one. That table supplies the V and J calls and clone size; D and trimming were determined from the DNA. The sample carries a few hundred thousand clones, about 86% recorded once. The sample taken for sequencing was peripheral blood. The receptor was isolated from a person aged 65-85 years with COVID-19, enrolled during active disease. The gene calls are TRBV6-5 and TRBJ1-1; TRBD1 matches at 8 bases. In DNA form, the CDR3 reads TGTGCCAGCAGTTACCTTACCGGGACAGGGAACACTGAAGCTTTCTTT. It codes for CASSYLTGTGNTEAFF.